The next 2 T cell receptor beta chains were all read from a single sample in a study of shared clonotypes between healthy human individuals. Profiling relied on immunoSEQ multiplex PCR, and the TCRdb table lists in-frame clones only, not all of them. The repertoire includes over a million clones, roughly 70% of them detected once, and about 1.5% sits in the top ten. Sequenced material: memory CD4+ T cells sorted from blood. Subset defined: CD45RA-negative fraction. Receptor source: a man between 18 and 29 years old in good health.

V usage is TRBV7-2 and J usage is TRBJ1-6; D perhaps matches TRBD1 (6 bases). Germline V gives CDR1 SGHTA, CDR2 FQGNSA. The germline V and J ends were trimmed by 10 bases and 7 bases, with 20 bases remaining between them. The CDR3 consists of 15 residues. CDR3 residues: CATTQAGQINSPLHF. The CDR3 nucleotides are TGTGCCACCACCCAGGCAGGACAGATCAATTCACCCCTCCACTTT.

The V call is TRBV13, the J call TRBJ2-7; D might be TRBD1 (6 bases). The CDR3 loop spans 15 amino acids. Trimming shortened V by 1 base and J by 0 bases, and 10 bases separated the two germline ends. Germline loops: CDR1 PRHDT, CDR2 FYEKMQ (reference sequence). The CDR3 sequence is CASSLEGTSSYEQYF. The CDR3 nucleotides read TGTGCCAGCAGCTTAGAAGGGACAAGCTCCTACGAGCAGTACTTC.